Sequencing of this T cell receptor beta chain was carried out in a study of T cells after yellow fever vaccination. From the 5' RACE reads, TCRdb called clonotypes with MiXCR, one entry per CDR3 protein. The sample lists about 400,000 distinct CDR3 sequences; 6.2% were seen once. Germline V gene sequence: CDR1 PRHDT, CDR2 FYEKMQ (reference sequence). CDR3 size: 15 residues. Germline trimming cut 8 bases from V and 4 bases from J; bases unmatched to any gene: 7. This clonotype was counted only a few times. This TCR derives from a man younger than 40 who received the YFV17D yellow fever vaccine. The sample here was PBMCs, taken 5 days after the yellow fever booster vaccination. The rearrangement uses TRBV13 and TRBJ2-1; 11 bases align to TRBD2. The CDR3 coding sequence is TGTGCCAGCGGCCGACTAGCGGGGAAGTACAATGAGCAGTTCTTC. This sequence encodes CASGRLAGKYNEQFF.